Below, one T cell receptor (beta chain) is given with its context. Its antigen is unidentified. Target depth was 1 in 200,000 to 1 in 1 million T cells, about 10x per clonotype. The table came from immunoSEQ multiplex PCR; TCRdb's copy has only in-frame clones and leaves some out. Among 150,000 or so clones listed, 80% were seen once. This record comes from a study of cytotoxic CD8 clonotypes in ibrutinib-treated CLL. Study-level results: Sampling schedules were unmatched across sustained-remission and progressing patients. Exceeding age-matched healthy donors, baseline clonality also tracked the counts of circulating CD8+ T cells.

V lost 6 bases to trimming and J lost 4 bases; unmatched junction nucleotides: 14. The CDR3 has 15 residues. The V gene's germline CDR1 is SQVTM and CDR2 ANQGSEA. Source: PBMCs, taken after 36 months of ibrutinib treatment. The sequence was obtained from a human donor with chronic lymphocytic leukemia. The rearrangement joins TRBV29-1 to TRBJ2-7; TRBD1 matches at 8 bases. The DNA of the CDR3 is TGCAGCGTATCGACCGGGCCCAGGGGGCGGTACGAGCAGTACTTC. It is translated as CSVSTGPRGRYEQYF.